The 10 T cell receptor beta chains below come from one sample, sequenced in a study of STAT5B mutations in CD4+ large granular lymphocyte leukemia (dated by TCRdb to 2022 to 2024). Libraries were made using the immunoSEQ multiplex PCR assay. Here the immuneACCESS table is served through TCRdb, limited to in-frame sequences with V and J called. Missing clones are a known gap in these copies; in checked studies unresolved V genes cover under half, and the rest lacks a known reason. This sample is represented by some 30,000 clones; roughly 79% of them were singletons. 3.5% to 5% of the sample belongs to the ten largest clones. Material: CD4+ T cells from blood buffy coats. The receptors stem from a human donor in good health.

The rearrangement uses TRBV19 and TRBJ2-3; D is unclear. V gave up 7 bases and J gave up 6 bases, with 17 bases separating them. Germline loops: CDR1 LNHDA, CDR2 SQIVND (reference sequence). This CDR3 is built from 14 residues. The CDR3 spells CASTPGPQADTQYF. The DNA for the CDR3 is TGTGCCAGTACCCCAGGACCCCAGGCGGATACGCAGTATTTT.

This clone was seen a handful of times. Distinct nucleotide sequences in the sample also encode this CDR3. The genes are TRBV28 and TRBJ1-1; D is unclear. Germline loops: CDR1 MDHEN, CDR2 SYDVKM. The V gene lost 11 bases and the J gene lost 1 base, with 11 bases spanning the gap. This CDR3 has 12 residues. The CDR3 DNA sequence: TGTGCCTCCCGGACGGGGAACACTGAAGCTTTCTTT. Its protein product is CASRTGNTEAFF. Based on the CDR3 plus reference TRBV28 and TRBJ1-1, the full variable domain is DVKVTQSSRYLVKRTGEKVFLECVQDMDHENMFWYRQDPGLGLRLIYFSYDVKMKEKGDIPEGYSVSREKKERFSLILESASTNQTSMYLCASRTGNTEAFFGQGTRLTVV.

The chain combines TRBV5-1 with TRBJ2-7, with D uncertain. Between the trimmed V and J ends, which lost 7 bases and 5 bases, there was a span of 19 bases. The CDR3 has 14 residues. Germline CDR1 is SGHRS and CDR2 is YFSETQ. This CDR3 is CASGIGSGRNEQYF. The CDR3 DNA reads TGCGCCAGCGGCATTGGCTCTGGTAGGAACGAGCAGTACTTC. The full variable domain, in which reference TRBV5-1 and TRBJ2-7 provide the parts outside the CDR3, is KAGVTQTPRYLIKTRGQQVTLSCSPISGHRSVSWYQQTPGQGLQFLFEYFSETQRNKGNFPGRFSGRQFSNSRSEMNVSTLELGDSALYLCASGIGSGRNEQYFGPGTRLTVT.

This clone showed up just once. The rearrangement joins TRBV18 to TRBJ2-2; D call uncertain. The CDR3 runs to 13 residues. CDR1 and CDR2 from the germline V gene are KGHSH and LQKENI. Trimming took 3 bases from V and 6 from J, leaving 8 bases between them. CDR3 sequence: CASSPSVAGELFF. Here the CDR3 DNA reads TGTGCCAGCTCACCTTCAGTCGCCGGGGAGCTGTTTTTT. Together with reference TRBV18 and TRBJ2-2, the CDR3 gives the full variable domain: NAGVMQNPRHLVRRRGQEARLRCSPMKGHSHVYWYRQLPEEGLKFMVYLQKENIIDESGMPKERFSAEFPKEGPSILRIQQVVRGDSAAYFCASSPSVAGELFFGEGSRLTVL.

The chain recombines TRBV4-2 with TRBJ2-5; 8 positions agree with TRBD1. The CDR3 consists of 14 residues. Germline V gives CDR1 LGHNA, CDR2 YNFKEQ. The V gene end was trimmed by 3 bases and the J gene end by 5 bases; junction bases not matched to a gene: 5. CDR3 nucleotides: TGTGCCAGCAGCCAGGATAACAGGGGGGAGACCCAGTACTTC. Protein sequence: CASSQDNRGETQYF.

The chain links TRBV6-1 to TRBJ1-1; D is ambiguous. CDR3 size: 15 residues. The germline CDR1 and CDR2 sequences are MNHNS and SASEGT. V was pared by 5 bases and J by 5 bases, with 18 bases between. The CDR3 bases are TGTGCCAGCAGTTTAAATTCCGGTCTGGGGACTGAAGCTTTCTTT. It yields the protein CASSLNSGLGTEAFF.

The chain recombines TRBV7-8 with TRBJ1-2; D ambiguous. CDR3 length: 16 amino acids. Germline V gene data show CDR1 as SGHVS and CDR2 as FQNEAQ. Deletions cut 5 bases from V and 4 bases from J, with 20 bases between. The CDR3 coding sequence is TGTGCCAGCAGCCTAGTGGGCAGGCCTGTGGTCTATGGCTACACCTTC. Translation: CASSLVGRPVVYGYTF. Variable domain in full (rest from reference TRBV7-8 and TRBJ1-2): GAGVSQSPRYKVAKRGQDVALRCDPISGHVSLFWYQQALGQGPEFLTYFQNEAQLDKSGLPSDRFFAERPEGSVSTLKIQRTQQEDSAVYLCASSLVGRPVVYGYTFGSGTRLTVV.

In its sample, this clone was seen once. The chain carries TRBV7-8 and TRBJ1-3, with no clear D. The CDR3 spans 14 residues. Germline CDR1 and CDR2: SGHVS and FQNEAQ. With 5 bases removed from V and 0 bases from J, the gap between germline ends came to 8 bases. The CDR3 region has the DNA TGTGCCAGCAGCCCTAGTGCCTCTGGAAACACCATATATTTT. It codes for CASSPSASGNTIYF.

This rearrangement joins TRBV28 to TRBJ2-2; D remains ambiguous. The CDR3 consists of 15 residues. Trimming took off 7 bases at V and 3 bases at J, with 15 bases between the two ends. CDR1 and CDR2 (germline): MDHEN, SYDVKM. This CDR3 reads CASNSIDDYTGELFF. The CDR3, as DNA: TGTGCCAGCAACTCAATAGACGACTACACCGGGGAGCTGTTTTTT. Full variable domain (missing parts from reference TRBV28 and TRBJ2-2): DVKVTQSSRYLVKRTGEKVFLECVQDMDHENMFWYRQDPGLGLRLIYFSYDVKMKEKGDIPEGYSVSREKKERFSLILESASTNQTSMYLCASNSIDDYTGELFFGEGSRLTVL.

The CDR3 DNA sequence: TGTGCCAGCAGACCGGGGGCGAATCAGCCCCAGCATTTT. Its protein product is CASRPGANQPQHF. The chain carries TRBV6-5 and TRBJ1-5; tentative D call: TRBD1 (6 bases). Germline lookup yields CDR1 MNHEY and CDR2 SVGAGI. The length of the CDR3 is 13 residues. V lost 6 bases and J 4 bases, leaving 10 bases between the germline ends.